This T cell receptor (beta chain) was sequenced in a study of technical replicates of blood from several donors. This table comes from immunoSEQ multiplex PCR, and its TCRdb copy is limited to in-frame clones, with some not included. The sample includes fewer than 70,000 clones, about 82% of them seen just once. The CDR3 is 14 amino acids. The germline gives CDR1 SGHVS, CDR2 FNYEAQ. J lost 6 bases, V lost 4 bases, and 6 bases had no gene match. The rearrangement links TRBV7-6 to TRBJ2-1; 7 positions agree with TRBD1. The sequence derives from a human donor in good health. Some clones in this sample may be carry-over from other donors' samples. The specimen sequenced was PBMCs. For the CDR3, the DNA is TGTGCCAGCAGCTCAAGAGACAGGGTCAATGAGCAGTTCTTC. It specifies CASSSRDRVNEQFF.